This T cell receptor beta chain stems from a study of blood T cells in healthy people across ages. Findings of the study overall: Among long-lived donors, naive CD4+ cells were more numerous and diversity higher than in aged donors.

Trimming removed 1 base at V and 2 bases at J, with 12 bases between. Germline loops: CDR1 DFQATT, CDR2 SNEGSKA (reference sequence). The CDR3 runs to 14 residues. Samples had at least 7 million PBMCs isolated from them. Primed by a sample-barcoded 5' primer and a J-beta primer mix, a second PCR proceeded for 7 to 11 cycles. Any given sample supplied a minimum of 2.5 million CDR3-containing paired-end reads. TCRdb re-analysed the 5' RACE reads in MiXCR, keeping a single row per CDR3 protein. The sample records 600,000 or so distinct CDR3 sequences, roughly 48% being singletons. In the case of this clonotype: Antigen unknown.

Sequenced: blood. This receptor was identified in a man aged 80 or over in good health. The genes are TRBV20-1 and TRBJ2-7; no reliable D call. In DNA form, the CDR3 reads TGCAGTGCTAGAGGGAGCACATCCCCCTACGAGCAGTACTTC. It specifies CSARGSTSPYEQYF.